A single sample is the source of the 28 T cell receptor beta chains below, sequenced in a study of cytomegalovirus exposure and HLA in healthy donors. The assay was immunoSEQ multiplex PCR, and TCRdb's table has in-frame clones only and misses some. The sample consists of approximately 110,000 clones, roughly 94% of them appearing once. Sequencing used PBMCs. These receptors all come from a woman aged 18-29 years in good health and CMV-seronegative.

This rearrangement joins TRBV2 to TRBJ2-3; 8 nucleotides match TRBD2. V dropped 5 bases and J dropped 1; count of bases not matched to a gene: 20. From germline, CDR1 is SNHLY and CDR2 FYNNEI. CDR3 length: 20 amino acids. CDR3 sequence: CASSPPWGGRSTLGTDTQYF. The CDR3 nucleotides are TGTGCCAGCAGTCCTCCCTGGGGCGGGAGGTCTACTTTGGGCACAGATACGCAGTATTTT.

This rearrangement joins TRBV28 to TRBJ2-5; a weak D match, TRBD1 (5 bases). Germline-derived CDR1 and CDR2 are MDHEN and SYDVKM. V was shortened by 2 bases and J by 4 bases, with 23 bases between the two germline ends. CDR3 length equals 18 residues. The CDR3 coding sequence is TGTGCCAGCAGTTTAGGACACCGAATTCTGGACGCGGTAGAGACCCAGTACTTC. Its translation is CASSLGHRILDAVETQYF.

The chain employs TRBV6-6 and TRBJ2-1, with 14 bases matching TRBD2. V lost 9 bases to trimming and J lost 8 bases; unmatched junction nucleotides: 12. The CDR3 runs 16 residues. The germline V gene has CDR1 MNHNY and CDR2 SVGAGI (reference sequence). The DNA of the CDR3 is TGTGCCAGTTTCCGACTAGCGGGAGGGCCACTCGATGAGCAGTTCTTC. Amino acid sequence: CASFRLAGGPLDEQFF.

The J gene is TRBJ2-7, the V gene TRBV4-1, with TRBD2 as a possible D gene (5 bases). This CDR3 has 16 residues. From germline, CDR1 is MGHRA and CDR2 YSYEKL. V lost 0 bases and J lost 7, with 19 bases in between. As DNA, the CDR3 is TGCGCCAGCAGCCAAGAGGATCGGCTAGCATGGGGAGAGCAGTACTTC. The encoded protein is CASSQEDRLAWGEQYF.

The CDR3 loop reads CASSLSRTFYEQYF. In nucleotides, the CDR3 is TGTGCCAGCAGTTTATCCAGAACATTCTACGAGCAGTACTTC. The chain links TRBV27 to TRBJ2-7; no reliable D call. This CDR3 comprises 14 residues. V shed 0 bases and J shed 3 bases, with 9 bases lying between them. The germline V gene has CDR1 MNHEY and CDR2 SMNVEV (reference sequence).

The rearrangement uses TRBV6-6 and TRBJ2-7; no reliable D call. There are 14 residues in the CDR3. V dropped 7 bases and J dropped 7 bases, with 20 bases sitting between them. CDR1 and CDR2 from the germline V gene are MNHNY and SVGAGI (reference sequence). CDR3 loop: CASTIDTRSREQYF. For the CDR3, the DNA is TGTGCCAGCACCATTGACACTCGCTCCCGGGAGCAGTACTTC.

The chain couples TRBV6-4 to TRBJ1-2; D is possibly TRBD1 (5 bases). V shed 4 bases and J shed 4 bases, with 19 bases lying between them. Germline CDR1 MRHNA, CDR2 SNTAGT. The CDR3 covers 16 residues. CDR3 loop: CASSATPTTVGYGYTF. As DNA, the CDR3 is TGTGCCAGCAGTGCCACCCCAACGACAGTTGGCTATGGCTACACCTTC.

This chain connects TRBV30 to TRBJ2-7; 8 positions match TRBD1. V was pared by 3 bases and J by 3 bases, with 13 bases of the junction left unmatched. There are 16 residues in the CDR3. Germline values: CDR1 GTSNPN, CDR2 SVGIG (reference sequence). The CDR3 sequence: CAWRPQPGQVLYEQYF. CDR3 coding DNA: TGTGCCTGGAGACCACAGCCGGGACAGGTACTCTACGAGCAGTACTTC. The full variable domain, rest sourced from reference TRBV30 and TRBJ2-7, is SQTIHQWPATLVQPVGSPLSLECTVEGTSNPNLYWYRQAAGRGLQLLFYSVGIGQISSEVPQNLSASRPQDRQFILSSKKLLLSDSGFYLCAWRPQPGQVLYEQYFGPGTRLTVT.

This chain connects TRBV19 to TRBJ1-1; 12 bases match TRBD1. CDR1 and CDR2 (germline): LNHDA, SQIVND (reference sequence). The CDR3 runs to 17 residues. V trimming: 5 bases; J trimming: 3 bases; junction bases outside the gene matches: 10. The CDR3 loop reads CASSSRGQGAGDTEAFF. In DNA form, the CDR3 reads TGTGCCAGTAGTTCTCGGGGACAGGGGGCAGGGGACACTGAAGCTTTCTTT.

The chain has TRBV7-2 and TRBJ2-2; 8 bases match TRBD2. CDR1 SGHTA and CDR2 FQGNSA come from the germline V gene. Unmatched junction bases numbered 10, after V lost 5 bases and J lost 5 bases. This CDR3 is built from 16 residues. CDR3 bases: TGTGCCAGCAGCCCTTCATACGGGAGGGGTACCGGGGAGCTGTTTTTT. Protein sequence: CASSPSYGRGTGELFF.

In this sample, this clone turned up once. This chain connects TRBV18 to TRBJ1-5, with D possibly being TRBD1 (6 bases). Germline CDR1 KGHSH, CDR2 LQKENI. V lost 1 base to trimming and J lost 4 bases, with 11 bases between them. This CDR3 has 15 amino acids. In nucleotides, the CDR3 is TGTGCCAGCTCACCACTACAGGGTAGAAATCAGCCCCAGCATTTT. This encodes CASSPLQGRNQPQHF.

The chain uses TRBV11-2 and TRBJ2-1; perhaps TRBD2 as D (5 bases). CDR1 is SGHAT, CDR2 FQNNGV, per germline. The germline V and J ends were trimmed by 3 bases and 3 bases, with 12 bases remaining between them. This CDR3 spans 15 amino acids. CDR3 loop: CASSFSRGSYNEQFF. In nucleotides, the CDR3 is TGTGCCAGCAGCTTCTCTCGGGGAAGCTACAATGAGCAGTTCTTC. The whole variable domain, filled in from reference TRBV11-2 and TRBJ2-1, reads EAGVAQSPRYKIIEKRQSVAFWCNPISGHATLYWYQQILGQGPKLLIQFQNNGVVDDSQLPKDRFSAERLKGVDSTLKIQPAKLEDSAVYLCASSFSRGSYNEQFFGPGTRLTVL.

DNA for the CDR3: TGTGCCAGCGCTGGGGTGGGAGATGAAAAACTGTTTTTT. It specifies CASAGVGDEKLFF. This chain uses TRBV2 with TRBJ1-4, with D unclear. Trimming shortened V by 8 bases and J by 6 bases, and 13 bases separated the two germline ends. This CDR3 has 13 residues. Germline V CDR1 and CDR2: SNHLY, FYNNEI.

CDR3 region: CASSLARGQGSSFTEAFF. The CDR3 DNA sequence: TGTGCCAGCAGCTTAGCGCGAGGACAGGGTTCTTCCTTCACTGAAGCTTTCTTT. The rearrangement links TRBV7-9 to TRBJ1-1; 8 nucleotides agree with TRBD1. CDR3 length: 18 amino acids. J lost 4 bases, V lost 0 bases, and 13 bases had no gene match. Germline loops: CDR1 SEHNR, CDR2 FQNEAQ (reference sequence).

The rearrangement joins TRBV28 to TRBJ1-2; possible D gene TRBD1, 6 bases. Germline V gene data show CDR1 as MDHEN and CDR2 as SYDVKM. Trimming stripped 2 bases from V and 5 bases from J, with 12 bases between. This CDR3 is built from 14 residues. CDR3 amino acids: CASSLAAGVYGYTF. DNA of the CDR3: TGTGCCAGCAGTTTAGCAGCAGGGGTGTATGGCTACACCTTC.

This chain links TRBV28 with TRBJ1-1; D is possibly TRBD1 (5 bases). Germline CDR1 MDHEN, CDR2 SYDVKM. Deletions cut 5 bases from V and 7 bases from J, with 14 bases between. This CDR3 has 13 amino acids. The CDR3 reads CASSQDSGHEAFF. The CDR3 DNA is TGTGCCAGCAGTCAAGACAGTGGACATGAAGCTTTCTTT.

This clone came up once. The V call is TRBV21-1, the J call TRBJ1-5; the DNA was not compared with TRBD1, the D call given in the table. TRBV21-1 has pseudogene status. This CDR3 is 14 amino acids long. The CDR3 bases are TGTGCCAGCAGCTTCGACAGGGCACATCAGCCCCAGCATTTT. Protein: CASSFDRAHQPQHF.

The chain carries TRBV5-1 and TRBJ2-7; D remains ambiguous. CDR3 length equals 13 residues. The V gene's germline CDR1 is SGHRS and CDR2 YFSETQ. Trimming removed 4 bases from V and 2 bases from J, with 10 bases in between. The CDR3 DNA reads TGCGCCAGCAGCACGACAATTACCTACGAGCAGTACTTC. Translation: CASSTTITYEQYF.

The rearrangement links TRBV9 to TRBJ1-3; D is ambiguous. Germline loops: CDR1 SGDLS, CDR2 YYNGEE. V shed 3 bases and J shed 0 bases, with 7 bases lying between them. The CDR3 has 14 amino acids. CDR3 sequence reads: CASSGRSSGNTIYF. The CDR3, as DNA: TGTGCCAGCAGCGGGAGAAGCTCTGGAAACACCATATATTTT.

The chain recombines TRBV10-3 with TRBJ2-3, with TRBD2 identical over 10 bases. The V gene end was trimmed by 3 bases and the J gene end by 2 bases; junction bases not matched to a gene: 8. This CDR3 is built from 17 residues. Germline V gives CDR1 ENHRY, CDR2 SYGVKD. CDR3 protein: CAISDPLAGATTDTQYF. The CDR3 DNA follows: TGTGCCATCAGTGACCCCCTAGCGGGGGCCACCACAGATACGCAGTATTTT.

V is TRBV28 and J is TRBJ1-2; TRBD1 matches 9 bases. The germline CDR1 and CDR2 sequences are MDHEN and SYDVKM. The CDR3 is 13 amino acids. V was pared by 6 bases and J by 8 bases, with 7 bases of the junction left unmatched. The CDR3 sequence is CASRWTGAKGYTF. Here the CDR3 DNA reads TGTGCCAGCAGGTGGACAGGGGCTAAGGGCTACACCTTC.

The chain is built from TRBV6-1 and TRBJ2-7; D is perhaps TRBD2 (5 bases). This CDR3 has 14 amino acids. Per the germline V gene, CDR1 is MNHNS and CDR2 is SASEGT. Deletions cut 3 bases from V and 3 bases from J, with 12 bases between. CDR3 loop: CASSEWETSYEQYF. DNA of the CDR3: TGTGCCAGCAGTGAGTGGGAAACTAGCTACGAGCAGTACTTC.

A few counts support this clone. The chain recombines TRBV21-1 with TRBJ1-1; the D call in the table, TRBD1, was not verified against the DNA. TRBV21-1 is annotated as a pseudogene. The CDR3 extends over 14 amino acids. In nucleotides, the CDR3 is TGTGCCAGCAGCAATACAGGCTCGACAGGAGAAGCTTTCTTT. As protein: CASSNTGSTGEAFF.

This clone was detected a few times. The V gene is TRBV18, the J gene TRBJ1-6; D is ambiguous. CDR1 and CDR2 from the germline V gene are KGHSH and LQKENI. The CDR3 contains 15 residues. V shed 5 bases and J shed 4 bases, with 12 bases lying between them. The CDR3 nucleotides read TGTGCCAGCTCATCTTCAGGCTCTTATAATTCACCCCTCCACTTT. It is translated as CASSSSGSYNSPLHF. The whole variable domain, remainder taken from reference TRBV18 and TRBJ1-6, is NAGVMQNPRHLVRRRGQEARLRCSPMKGHSHVYWYRQLPEEGLKFMVYLQKENIIDESGMPKERFSAEFPKEGPSILRIQQVVRGDSAAYFCASSSSGSYNSPLHFGNGTRLTVT.

The chain recombines TRBV25-1 with TRBJ1-5; D might be TRBD1 (5 bases). The germline V and J ends were trimmed by 1 base and 3 bases, with 10 bases remaining between them. The CDR3 is 15 amino acids. Germline V gives CDR1 MGHDK, CDR2 SYGVNS. Here the CDR3 reads CASSESPGYNQPQHF. For the CDR3, the DNA is TGTGCCAGCAGTGAATCGCCAGGGTACAATCAGCCCCAGCATTTT.

The V gene is TRBV28, the J gene TRBJ2-7; TRBD1 aligns across 9 bases. V was clipped by 5 bases and J by 6 bases; unmatched bases: 11. The CDR3 is 15 residues long. The germline V gene encodes CDR1 MDHEN and CDR2 SYDVKM. CDR3 nucleotides: TGTGCCAGCAGTCCTGGGGACAGGGAGGCGTCCGAGCAGTACTTC. Its translation: CASSPGDREASEQYF.

This chain links TRBV5-1 with TRBJ2-1; possible D gene TRBD1, 6 bases. Germline CDR1 and CDR2: SGHRS and YFSETQ. This CDR3 region has 14 residues. V dropped 7 bases and J dropped 5 bases, with 16 bases sitting between them. CDR3 coding DNA: TGCGCCAGCTACCAGGGGACCGTGAACAATGAGCAGTTCTTC. The encoded protein is CASYQGTVNNEQFF. The variable domain in full, completed from reference TRBV5-1 and TRBJ2-1, reads KAGVTQTPRYLIKTRGQQVTLSCSPISGHRSVSWYQQTPGQGLQFLFEYFSETQRNKGNFPGRFSGRQFSNSRSEMNVSTLELGDSALYLCASYQGTVNNEQFFGPGTRLTVL.

This rearrangement joins TRBV9 to TRBJ2-7; TRBD2 agrees at 11 bases. The CDR3 spans 15 residues. The V gene's germline CDR1 is SGDLS and CDR2 YYNGEE. With V trimmed by 4 bases and J by 2 bases, 5 bases remained unmatched. The CDR3 DNA is TGTGCCAGCAGCCAAGGGACTAGCGGACCCTACGAGCAGTACTTC. Protein sequence: CASSQGTSGPYEQYF.